This T cell receptor beta chain was identified during a study of PD-1 blockade in classical Hodgkin lymphoma. Study-level information: On a schedule of every 2 weeks, patients received nivolumab 3 mg/kg intravenously.

As for time point: cycle 4 day 1 (C4D1), after 6 weeks of nivolumab. Each of the patients experienced relapse following autologous stem cell transplantation, and their brentuximab vedotin exposure differed. It was by magnetic negative selection that CD8+ T cells were isolated from thawed PBMCs. A note on this clone: The junction differs from germline at one of its ends, possibly a read error.

The CDR3 loop spans 11 amino acids. CDR1 is SGHVS and CDR2 is FNYEAQ in the germline V gene. Profiled with immunoSEQ multiplex PCR; TCRdb holds only in-frame clones, not every one. The sample holds about 7,800 clones, 77% seen once. The sequence derives from a human donor with classical Hodgkin lymphoma. The chain carries TRBV7-6 and TRBJ2-1, with a weak D call TRBD1 (6 bases). Sequenced here: CD8+ T cells from blood, sampled before the fourth cycle of nivolumab. The CDR3 DNA follows: TGTGCCAGCAGCTTAGGGTCAGAGGGGGTCTTC. Translation: CASSLGSEGVF.